This passage covers 27 T cell receptor beta chains from one sample sequenced in a study of spatial heterogeneity in lung cancer. Regarding time point: sample taken at primary tumor resection. No cell sorting; template was whole RNA from tumor, lung tissue or PBMC. TCRdb recomputed calls from the 5' RACE reads with MiXCR, one row per CDR3 protein. Seen here are more than 80,000 distinct CDR3 sequences, less than 15% observed once, and the top ten hold about two fifths. The sample in question was PBMCs, obtained at surgery. These receptors were taken from a male donor with early-stage non-small cell lung cancer.

The CDR3 protein is CASSEMSVGSHETQYF. Here the CDR3 DNA reads TGTGCCAGCAGTGAGATGTCGGTAGGGTCGCACGAGACCCAGTACTTC. V gene TRBV25-1 combines with J gene TRBJ2-5; no reliable D call. The ends were cut back, 3 bases at V and 5 bases at J, with 19 bases in the middle. The CDR3 contains 16 residues. The germline CDR1 and CDR2 sequences are MGHDK and SYGVNS.

V usage is TRBV3-1 and J usage is TRBJ1-3; D is uncertain. Between the trimmed V and J ends, which lost 0 bases and 2 bases, there was a span of 5 bases. The CDR3 sequence is 14 residues long. Germline V gene data show CDR1 as LGHDT and CDR2 as YNNKEL (reference sequence). CDR3 region: CASSQDFPGNTIYF. Written as DNA, the CDR3 is TGTGCCAGCAGCCAAGATTTCCCTGGAAACACCATATATTTT.

Only a few counts were recorded for this clonotype. The chain is built from TRBV5-1 and TRBJ2-3; 8 nucleotides align to TRBD1. This CDR3 comprises 14 residues. Germline trimming cut 3 bases from V and 10 bases from J; bases unmatched to any gene: 10. Per the germline V gene, CDR1 is SGHRS and CDR2 is YFSETQ. CDR3 nucleotides: TGCGCCAGCAGCTCGACTACGGCACAGGGGGCGCAGTATTTT. The encoded protein is CASSSTTAQGAQYF.

The sample holds a few counts of this clonotype. The chain uses TRBV27 and TRBJ1-1, with D unclear. Germline V gene lookup returns CDR1 MNHEY and CDR2 SMNVEV (reference sequence). Trimming left V 7 bases short and J 3 bases short, with 18 bases between. The CDR3 contains 15 residues. The chain's CDR3 is CASKRTPDPDTEAFF. The CDR3 bases are TGTGCCAGCAAGAGGACCCCGGATCCAGACACTGAAGCTTTCTTT.

This sequence joins TRBV5-1 and TRBJ1-1; 7 nucleotides align to TRBD1. J gave up 2 bases and V 4 bases, and 5 bases lay outside the gene matches. The CDR3 has 14 amino acids. The germline CDR1 and CDR2 sequences are SGHRS and YFSETQ. The CDR3 DNA sequence: TGCGCCAGCAGCCCGACAGGGCCAAACACTGAAGCTTTCTTT. Translated, it gives CASSPTGPNTEAFF.

In its sample, this clonotype was seen a few times. The chain recombines TRBV20-1 with TRBJ2-5; 14 bases align to TRBD2. The CDR3 consists of 19 residues. The junction had 15 bases not matched to a gene; V was cut back by 2 bases and J by 4 bases. CDR1 is DFQATT and CDR2 is SNEGSKA in the germline V gene (reference sequence). CDR3 region: CSARIGVGTSGSIGETQYF. The DNA for the CDR3 is TGCAGTGCTAGAATAGGAGTCGGGACTAGCGGGAGTATAGGAGAGACCCAGTACTTC.

J is TRBJ2-3 and V is TRBV2; TRBD1 matches at 7 bases. From germline, CDR1 is SNHLY and CDR2 FYNNEI. The length of the CDR3 is 15 residues. Germline trimming cut 6 bases from V and 4 bases from J; bases unmatched to any gene: 10. Here the CDR3 DNA reads TGTGCCAGCAGACCGACAGGGCAAGACTCAGATACGCAGTATTTT. Its translation: CASRPTGQDSDTQYF.

Only a few counts were recorded for this clonotype. The CDR3 DNA reads as TGTGCCAGCAGCCAGAACTCTGGTCGGGGTGAGCAGTACTTC. It is translated as CASSQNSGRGEQYF. The rearrangement joins TRBV3-1 to TRBJ2-7; TRBD2 might be the D (5 bases). The CDR3 runs to 14 residues. V dropped 3 bases and J dropped 7 bases, with 16 bases sitting between them. The germline gives CDR1 LGHDT, CDR2 YNNKEL (reference sequence).

This clonotype was seen more than once but under ten times. V is TRBV7-2 and J is TRBJ2-3; no clear D. V gave up 1 base and J gave up 2 bases, with 7 bases separating them. This CDR3 has 14 amino acids. CDR1 is SGHTA, CDR2 FQGNSA, per germline. CDR3 coding DNA: TGTGCCAGCAGCTTAGTCACTGCCACAGATACGCAGTATTTT. Translated, it gives CASSLVTATDTQYF.

V gene TRBV27 combines with J gene TRBJ1-1; a possible D gene is TRBD1 (5 bases). The CDR3 loop spans 14 amino acids. Trimming took 3 bases from V and 6 from J, leaving 14 bases between them. Per germline, CDR1 MNHEY and CDR2 SMNVEV (reference sequence). The CDR3 region has the DNA TGTGCCAGCAGTTTCGGGGGTGGCGTCGCTGAAGCTTTCTTT. As protein: CASSFGGGVAEAFF.

This clonotype has at least ten counts. The chain uses TRBV19 and TRBJ2-3; D is unresolved. The CDR3 loop spans 12 amino acids. Germline CDR1 and CDR2: LNHDA and SQIVND (reference sequence). Trimming removed 3 bases at V and 3 bases at J, with 4 bases between. The CDR3 reads CASSIGTDTQYF. The CDR3 DNA sequence: TGTGCCAGTAGTATTGGTACAGATACGCAGTATTTT.

The chain has TRBV6-2 or TRBV6-3 and TRBJ2-3; tentatively, D is TRBD2 (5 bases). Germline V gene lookup returns CDR1 MNHEY and CDR2 SVGEGT. This CDR3 contains 14 residues. Trimming cost V 7 bases and J 0 bases, with 11 bases left between them. CDR3 amino acids: CASKLSGSTDTQYF. CDR3 nucleotide sequence: TGTGCCAGCAAACTAAGCGGAAGCACAGATACGCAGTATTTT.

In this sample, this clonotype turned up a few times. This chain uses TRBV7-3 with TRBJ2-7; 11 bases agree with TRBD1. V lost 4 bases, J lost 1 base, and 15 bases stayed unmatched. The germline gives CDR1 SGHTA, CDR2 FQGTGA. The CDR3 loop spans 19 amino acids. As DNA, the CDR3 is TGTGCCAGCAGCTCTCCGGACAGGGGGCAGATCTTAGGTTCCTACGAGCAGTACTTC. As protein: CASSSPDRGQILGSYEQYF.

The gene calls are TRBV16 and TRBJ2-1; 8 bases are a match to TRBD2. The J segment lost 12 bases and the V segment lost 0 bases, leaving 4 bases of the junction unmatched. This CDR3 is 13 amino acids long. Germline CDR1 is KGHSY and CDR2 is FQNENV. CDR3 DNA: TGTGCCAGCAGCCAATCAGTCGGGGGGGTGCAGTTCTTC. Its translation: CASSQSVGGVQFF.

This chain joins TRBV6-5 and TRBJ2-1; TRBD2 matches 10 bases. With V trimmed by 2 bases and J by 3 bases, 16 bases remained unmatched. The CDR3 has 20 residues. Per the germline V gene, CDR1 is MNHEY and CDR2 is SVGAGI. CDR3 sequence: CASSYRPLTSGRVGYNEQFF. The CDR3 DNA sequence: TGTGCCAGCAGTTACCGTCCACTGACTAGCGGGCGGGTGGGCTACAATGAGCAGTTCTTC.

The gene calls are TRBV27 and TRBJ2-5; TRBD2 matches at 8 bases. The CDR3 is 15 residues long. The trim removed 6 bases at V and 4 bases at J, leaving 10 bases unmatched. Germline V gene data show CDR1 as MNHEY and CDR2 as SMNVEV (reference sequence). The DNA of the CDR3 is TGTGCCAGCAGAGCTTCCGGGACTAGAGCAGAGACCCAGTACTTC. Its translation is CASRASGTRAETQYF.

This clonotype was counted ten times or more. V is TRBV11-2 and J is TRBJ2-5; 7 nucleotides align to TRBD1. The CDR3 sequence is 15 residues long. The germline gives CDR1 SGHAT, CDR2 FQNNGV. V gave up 1 base and J gave up 2 bases; unmatched junction bases: 4. CDR3 loop: CASSLGGQTQETQYF. The CDR3 DNA reads TGTGCCAGCAGCTTAGGGGGACAGACGCAAGAGACCCAGTACTTC.

This clonotype was counted a few times. V usage is TRBV2 and J usage is TRBJ1-4, with TRBD1 matching over 7 bases. With 6 bases clipped from V and 3 bases from J, the junction kept 1 base outside the gene matches. The CDR3 is 13 amino acids. CDR1 SNHLY and CDR2 FYNNEI come from the germline V gene. In nucleotides, the CDR3 is TGTGCCAGCAGGACAGGGCCTAATGAAAAACTGTTTTTT. It codes for CASRTGPNEKLFF.

This clonotype was counted between two and nine times. The rearrangement links TRBV7-3 to TRBJ2-1; 10 bases agree with TRBD1. Germline trimming cut 1 base from V and 8 bases from J; bases unmatched to any gene: 5. The CDR3 extends over 15 amino acids. Germline assignment: CDR1 SGHTA and CDR2 FQGTGA. The CDR3 is CASSLRQGASHEQFF. CDR3 bases: TGTGCCAGCAGCTTAAGACAGGGGGCTTCCCATGAGCAGTTCTTC.

The table lists this clonotype with a few counts. The rearrangement links TRBV6-2 or TRBV6-3 to TRBJ1-1; 12 nucleotides line up with TRBD1. V shed 8 bases, J shed 1 base, and the junction held 2 bases outside the gene matches. Germline CDR1 MNHEY, CDR2 SVGEGT. The CDR3 covers 14 residues. The CDR3 reads CASGTGGSNTEAFF. The CDR3 bases are TGTGCCAGCGGGACAGGGGGCTCGAACACTGAAGCTTTCTTT.

The chain uses TRBV6-2 or TRBV6-3 and TRBJ1-2, with D possibly matching TRBD1 (5 bases). Germline V gives CDR1 MNHEY, CDR2 SVGEGT. CDR3 size: 15 residues. The V end was cut by 5 bases, the J end by 1 base, with 14 bases between. In DNA, the CDR3 is TGTGCCAGCAGTCGACAGTTCCTCATTAACTATGGCTACACCTTC. Translated, it gives CASSRQFLINYGYTF.

This clonotype was seen only a few times. This chain's CDR3 is CSARDRRGRSTDTQYF. The CDR3 DNA sequence: TGCAGTGCTAGAGATCGGAGGGGCCGATCCACAGATACGCAGTATTTT. The chain joins TRBV20-1 to TRBJ2-3, with TRBD2 as a possible D gene (6 bases). The germline V gene has CDR1 DFQATT and CDR2 SNEGSKA (reference sequence). The CDR3 is 16 residues long. Trimming left V 0 bases short and J 2 bases short, with 15 bases between.

The chain combines TRBV9 with TRBJ2-2; D perhaps matches TRBD2 (5 bases). The CDR3 sequence is 16 residues long. Trimming stripped 0 bases from V and 4 bases from J, with 13 bases between. Germline loops: CDR1 SGDLS, CDR2 YYNGEE. CDR3 nucleotide sequence: TGTGCCAGCAGCGTAGCTACGGGATCAGCCACCGGGGAGCTGTTTTTT. This gives the protein CASSVATGSATGELFF.

This clonotype has a handful of counts. The V call is TRBV20-1, the J call TRBJ1-5; 9 nucleotides line up with TRBD1. Germline CDR1 and CDR2: DFQATT and SNEGSKA (reference sequence). The CDR3 sequence is 15 residues long. V gave up 5 bases and J gave up 6 bases; unmatched junction bases: 11. The CDR3 DNA follows: TGCAGTGCTGGGACCGGGACAGGGATTGGTCAGCCCCAGCATTTT. Amino acids: CSAGTGTGIGQPQHF.

The chain uses TRBV12-3 or TRBV12-4 and TRBJ2-1, with D uncertain. CDR3 length: 15 amino acids. The ends were cut back, 3 bases at V and 8 bases at J, with 17 bases in the middle. DNA of the CDR3: TGTGCCAGCAGTTTTCCCCTCCCCTCTGGGGATGAGCAGTTCTTC. Translation: CASSFPLPSGDEQFF.

V gene TRBV7-9 combines with J gene TRBJ2-1, with D unresolved. The CDR3 runs to 19 residues. Trimming pared 0 bases from V and 0 bases from J, leaving 18 bases between. Germline V lookup: CDR1 SEHNR, CDR2 FQNEAQ (reference sequence). CDR3 loop: CASSLARLLTSSSYNEQFF. Written as DNA, the CDR3 is TGTGCCAGCAGCTTAGCTAGGCTACTAACTTCGAGCTCCTACAATGAGCAGTTCTTC.

This clonotype was recorded a few times. V and J are TRBV6-2 or TRBV6-3 and TRBJ1-1, with a possible D match to TRBD1 (6 bases). V was trimmed by 6 bases and J by 1 base, leaving 18 bases between them. This CDR3 is built from 16 residues. From germline, CDR1 is MNHEY and CDR2 SVGEGT. The CDR3 nucleotides are TGTGCCAGCAGACCCCCCGGGACAAAAGGGAACACTGAAGCTTTCTTT. It translates to CASRPPGTKGNTEAFF.